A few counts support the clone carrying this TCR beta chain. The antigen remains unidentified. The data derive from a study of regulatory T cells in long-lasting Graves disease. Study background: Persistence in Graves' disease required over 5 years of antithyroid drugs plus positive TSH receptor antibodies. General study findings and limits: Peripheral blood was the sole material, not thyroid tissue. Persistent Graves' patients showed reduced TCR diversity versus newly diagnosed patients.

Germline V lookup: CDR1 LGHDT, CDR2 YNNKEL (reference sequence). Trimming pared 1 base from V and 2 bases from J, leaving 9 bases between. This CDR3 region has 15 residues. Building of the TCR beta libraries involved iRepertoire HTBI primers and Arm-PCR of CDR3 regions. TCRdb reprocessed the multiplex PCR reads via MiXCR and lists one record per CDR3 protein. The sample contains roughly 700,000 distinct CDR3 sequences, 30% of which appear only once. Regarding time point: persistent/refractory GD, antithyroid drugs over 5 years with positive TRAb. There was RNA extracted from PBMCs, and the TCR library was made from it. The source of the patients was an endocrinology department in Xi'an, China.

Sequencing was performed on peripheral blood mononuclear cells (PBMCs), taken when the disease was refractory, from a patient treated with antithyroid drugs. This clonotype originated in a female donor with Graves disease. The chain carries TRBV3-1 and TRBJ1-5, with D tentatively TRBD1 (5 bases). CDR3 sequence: CASSQGLRGNQPQHF. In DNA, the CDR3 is TGTGCCAGCAGCCAAGGGCTCAGGGGCAATCAGCCCCAGCATTTT.